This TCR beta chain originates from a study of CD8+ T cells in alopecia areata. Study-wide background: Treatment of the treated patients consisted of oral tofacitinib, 5 to 10 mg twice daily. Tofacitinib treatment spanned 6 to 18 months, with 6 months off drug afterward. Study outcomes and limitations: Scalp and blood samples kept many expanded lesional clones throughout tofacitinib. The study found higher clonality in lesional than normal scalp, especially in alopecia totalis/universalis.

Investigators isolated RNA and reverse transcribed it into cDNA to act as the sequencing template. Generated by immunoSEQ multiplex PCR, the TCRdb table keeps only in-frame clones and is missing some. There are under 200,000 clones in the sample; less than 70% occur only once, and 12% to 15% lies in the top ten. This sample's treatment: oral pan-JAK inhibitor, 5-10 mg twice daily. Worth noting for this clone: The antigen remains unidentified.

V gave up 0 bases and J gave up 8 bases, with 11 bases separating them. The V gene's germline CDR1 is MGHRA and CDR2 YSYEKL. The CDR3 length is 15 residues. V gene TRBV4-1 combines with J gene TRBJ2-6; D gene ambiguous. The source is a human donor with alopecia areata. The starting material was CD4+ T cells sorted from blood, obtained at week 24, from a patient treated with tofacitinib. CDR3 protein: CASSQEFPNPNVLTF. The CDR3 DNA is TGCGCCAGCAGCCAAGAATTCCCCAACCCCAACGTCCTGACTTTC.